The 17 T cell receptor beta chains below come from one sample, sequenced in a study of blood T cell repertoires in COVID-19. Profiled with immunoSEQ multiplex PCR; TCRdb holds only in-frame clones, not every one. The sample gives about 130,000 clones, approximately 87% of which show up once; 44% is in the top ten. Sequencing was done on a sample of peripheral blood. The receptors stem from a human donor in a cohort sampled during active COVID-19.

V is TRBV7-2 and J is TRBJ2-2; 7 bases align to TRBD1. The CDR3 covers 17 residues. The germline CDR1 and CDR2 sequences are SGHTA and FQGNSA. With 4 bases clipped from V and 6 bases from J, the junction kept 14 bases outside the gene matches. Written as DNA, the CDR3 is TGTGCCAGCAGCTCGTTAGCAGGGGGAGCGAAGGCCGGGGAGCTGTTTTTT. This translates into CASSSLAGGAKAGELFF.

The V and J genes are TRBV5-1 and TRBJ1-2; 9 bases agree with TRBD1. Germline V gives CDR1 SGHRS, CDR2 YFSETQ. Trimming at V came to 4 bases and at J to 8 bases, leaving 6 bases not matched to a gene. The length of the CDR3 is 13 residues. The CDR3 nucleotides read TGCGCCAGCAGCCCGGGACAGGGAGTCGGCTACACCTTC. Translation gives CASSPGQGVGYTF.

There are a few counts of this clone. J is TRBJ2-2 and V is TRBV5-8; D unclear. V lost 7 bases, J lost 3 bases, and 10 bases lay in between. The CDR3 covers 13 residues. Germline V CDR1 and CDR2: SGHTS, YDEGEE. The CDR3 region is CASRLTHTGELFF. The CDR3 bases are TGTGCCAGCCGCCTTACACACACCGGGGAGCTGTTTTTT.

The chain links TRBV19 to TRBJ1-4; D may be TRBD1 (5 bases). Germline assignment: CDR1 LNHDA and CDR2 SQIVND (reference sequence). The CDR3 consists of 14 residues. Trimming stripped 4 bases from V and 4 bases from J, with 10 bases between. CDR3 protein: CASSKTAVNEKLFF. In nucleotides, the CDR3 is TGTGCCAGTAGTAAGACAGCAGTTAATGAAAAACTGTTTTTT.

The J gene is TRBJ1-1, the V gene TRBV2, with TRBD1 matching over 9 bases. Germline loops: CDR1 SNHLY, CDR2 FYNNEI. The junction had 16 bases not matched to a gene; V was cut back by 9 bases and J by 2 bases. The CDR3 totals 17 residues. The CDR3 region has the DNA TGTGCCAGTACAAATTTGGGACAGGGCATAGGTAACACTGAAGCTTTCTTT. This gives the protein CASTNLGQGIGNTEAFF. The full variable domain, its missing parts supplied by reference TRBV2 and TRBJ1-1, is EPEVTQTPSHQVTQMGQEVILRCVPISNHLYFYWYRQILGQKVEFLVSFYNNEISEKSEIFDDQFSVERPDGSNFTLKIRSTKLEDSAMYFCASTNLGQGIGNTEAFFGQGTRLTVV.

This sequence joins TRBV6-2 or TRBV6-3 and TRBJ2-3, with no clear D. Germline V gene lookup returns CDR1 MNHEY and CDR2 SVGEGT. CDR3 length: 11 amino acids. Trimming cost V 6 bases and J 9 bases, with 10 bases left between them. DNA of the CDR3: TGTGCCAGCAGCGAAAGAGGAACGCAGTATTTT. Translation gives CASSERGTQYF.

This chain links TRBV3-1 (or the pseudogene TRBV3-2) with TRBJ1-1, with 9 positions matching TRBD1. The CDR3 totals 15 residues. The V gene's germline CDR1 is LGHDT and CDR2 YNNKEL (reference sequence). Losses at the gene ends were 4 bases for V and 1 base for J; bases not matched to a gene: 4. The CDR3 nucleotides read TGTGCCAGCAGCCTTTGGGACAGGGAGAACACTGAAGCTTTCTTT. Amino acid sequence: CASSLWDRENTEAFF.

The chain links TRBV19 to TRBJ1-4; D unclear. The ends were cut back, 4 bases at V and 8 bases at J, with 17 bases in the middle. Looked up from germline, CDR1 is LNHDA and CDR2 is SQIVND (reference sequence). The CDR3 covers 15 residues. The chain's CDR3 is CASSNPGIRGEKLFF. In nucleotides, the CDR3 is TGTGCCAGTAGTAACCCGGGGATACGAGGGGAAAAACTGTTTTTT. Filled out from reference TRBV19 and TRBJ1-4, the complete variable domain reads DGGITQSPKYLFRKEGQNVTLSCEQNLNHDAMYWYRQDPGQGLRLIYYSQIVNDFQKGDIAEGYSVSREKKESFPLTVTSAQKNPTAFYLCASSNPGIRGEKLFFGSGTQLSVL.

J is TRBJ2-5 and V is TRBV6-6, with 8 bases aligning to TRBD2. Germline CDR1 reads MNHNY; CDR2 reads SVGAGI (reference sequence). The CDR3 has 16 amino acids. Trimming took 5 bases from V and 5 from J; bases not matched to a gene: 13. The CDR3 sequence: CASSLGLATLGETQYF. The CDR3 nucleotides are TGTGCCAGCAGTCTCGGACTAGCTACTTTAGGGGAGACCCAGTACTTC.

The J gene is TRBJ2-2, the V gene TRBV6-5, with D possibly matching TRBD1 (5 bases). CDR1 and CDR2 (germline): MNHEY, SVGAGI. This CDR3 is built from 15 residues. Trimming cost V 6 bases and J 1 base, with 12 bases left between them. The CDR3 DNA reads as TGTGCCAGCAGGGGCAGGGTTGTGAACACCGGGGAGCTGTTTTTT. Translation: CASRGRVVNTGELFF.

The chain couples TRBV19 to TRBJ1-1, with 7 bases identical to TRBD1. The germline CDR1 and CDR2 sequences are LNHDA and SQIVND (reference sequence). The CDR3 contains 15 residues. J gave up 4 bases and V 5 bases, and 10 bases lay outside the gene matches. CDR3 loop: CASSPRARGSTEAFF. The CDR3 DNA reads TGTGCCAGTAGTCCCAGGGCCAGGGGGAGCACTGAAGCTTTCTTT.

This sequence joins TRBV7-9 and TRBJ2-1, with 9 bases aligning to TRBD2. The ends lost 5 bases at V and 2 bases at J; junction bases unmatched: 4. There are 15 residues in the CDR3. Germline V CDR1 and CDR2: SEHNR, FQNEAQ (reference sequence). CDR3 nucleotide sequence: TGTGCCAGCAGCCCCCGACTAGCGGCCTACAATGAGCAGTTCTTC. This sequence encodes CASSPRLAAYNEQFF.

The CDR3 DNA sequence: TGCGCCAGCAGCTTGGCGGCCCTAGCGGTCAGAGAGACCCAGTACTTC. This sequence encodes CASSLAALAVRETQYF. The gene calls are TRBV5-1 and TRBJ2-5, with 7 bases matching TRBD2. This CDR3 has 16 amino acids. Germline trimming cut 0 bases from V and 4 bases from J; bases unmatched to any gene: 9. Germline V gene data show CDR1 as SGHRS and CDR2 as YFSETQ.

V gene TRBV5-4 combines with J gene TRBJ2-3, with 12 bases fitting TRBD2. Germline assignment: CDR1 SGHNT and CDR2 YYREEE (reference sequence). The CDR3 totals 16 residues. V lost 1 base and J lost 4; bases outside the gene matches: 4. This chain's CDR3 is CASSLWTSGIADTQYF. The CDR3 DNA reads as TGTGCCAGCAGCTTGTGGACTAGCGGGATAGCAGATACGCAGTATTTT.

This clone showed up just once. CDR3 DNA sequence: TGTGCCAGCTCACCGCGGGGCCAGAATGAGCAGTTCTTC. The encoded protein is CASSPRGQNEQFF. This rearrangement joins TRBV18 to TRBJ2-1; weak D call: TRBD2 (6 bases). This CDR3 is 13 amino acids long. Germline CDR1 is KGHSH and CDR2 is LQKENI. V gave up 3 bases and J gave up 7 bases, with 10 bases separating them.

The V and J genes are TRBV7-2 and TRBJ2-1, with TRBD2 matching over 8 bases. The V gene end was trimmed by 7 bases and the J gene end by 8 bases; junction bases not matched to a gene: 10. This CDR3 has 14 residues. Germline-derived CDR1 and CDR2 are SGHTA and FQGNSA. CDR3 nucleotides: TGTGCCAGCAAAAGGACTAGCCCCGCGGATGAGCAGTTCTTC. Protein: CASKRTSPADEQFF.

The genes are TRBV11-3 and TRBJ2-7, with TRBD1 identical over 10 bases. There are 13 residues in the CDR3. With V trimmed by 5 bases and J by 7 bases, 5 bases remained unmatched. Per the germline V gene, CDR1 is SGHNT and CDR2 is YENEEA. The CDR3 nucleotides read TGTGCCAGCAGCATCCGGGACAGGGGTGAGCAGTACTTC. This encodes CASSIRDRGEQYF.